Each of the 29 T cell receptor beta chains below was sequenced from the same sample in a study of cytomegalovirus exposure and HLA in healthy donors. With 60 Vbeta and 13 Jbeta primers, the PCR was carried out. TCRdb's copy holds only in-frame clones and misses some; the assay was immunoSEQ multiplex PCR. The sample lists about 130,000 clones, approximately 80% occurring once. What was sequenced was PBMCs. These receptors were taken from a woman aged 40 to 49 in good health and CMV-seropositive.

This clone was counted a single time. The chain combines TRBV11-2 with TRBJ2-7; 7 bases are a match to TRBD2. V was clipped by 6 bases and J by 4 bases; unmatched bases: 12. The CDR3 totals 15 residues. Germline lookup yields CDR1 SGHAT and CDR2 FQNNGV. CDR3 DNA sequence: TGTGCCAGCAGTAGGGAGGGCCCAGGAAAATACGAGCAGTACTTC. Translating gives CASSREGPGKYEQYF.

This clone appeared once. This sequence joins TRBV5-1 and TRBJ2-7, with D unclear. The CDR3 totals 10 residues. V gave up 6 bases and J gave up 6 bases, with 7 bases separating them. Germline loops: CDR1 SGHRS, CDR2 YFSETQ. This chain's CDR3 is CASIGGEQYF. The CDR3 region has the DNA TGCGCCAGCATAGGCGGCGAGCAGTACTTC.

V and J are TRBV19 and TRBJ2-2, with a weak D call TRBD2 (6 bases). V lost 3 bases and J 9 bases, leaving 17 bases between the germline ends. The germline CDR1 and CDR2 sequences are LNHDA and SQIVND (reference sequence). The CDR3 runs 15 residues. CDR3 amino acids: CASSMGGGSFRELFF. CDR3 DNA: TGTGCCAGTAGTATGGGGGGAGGATCCTTCAGGGAGCTGTTTTTT.

The gene calls are TRBV27 and TRBJ2-3; D remains unclear. The V end was cut by 2 bases, the J end by 4 bases, with 4 bases between. The CDR3 is 12 amino acids. CDR1 is MNHEY and CDR2 is SMNVEV in the germline V gene (reference sequence). The CDR3 protein is CASSLSPDTQYF. The CDR3 DNA sequence: TGTGCCAGCAGTTTAAGCCCAGATACGCAGTATTTT.

The J gene is TRBJ2-3, the V gene TRBV7-8; 11 nucleotides align to TRBD1. Germline CDR1 is SGHVS and CDR2 is FQNEAQ. Germline trimming cut 3 bases from V and 7 bases from J; bases unmatched to any gene: 3. This CDR3 region has 14 residues. In DNA, the CDR3 is TGTGCCAGCAGCTTGGACAGGGGGCGAAATACGCAGTATTTT. It codes for CASSLDRGRNTQYF.

The CDR3 DNA is TGTGCCAGCAGTCCTCCGGGGGACAGGGAAATTGGCACTGAAGCTTTCTTT. Translating gives CASSPPGDREIGTEAFF. V usage is TRBV27 and J usage is TRBJ1-1; 9 nucleotides agree with TRBD1. Trimming took 5 bases from V and 4 from J; bases not matched to a gene: 14. This CDR3 comprises 17 residues. The germline CDR1 and CDR2 sequences are MNHEY and SMNVEV (reference sequence).

This chain connects TRBV5-5 to TRBJ1-2, with TRBD1 as a possible D gene (5 bases). The CDR3 has 12 residues. The V end lost 4 bases, the J end lost 5 bases, and 9 bases lay between the germline ends. Germline V gene lookup returns CDR1 SGHKS and CDR2 YYEKEE (reference sequence). This chain's CDR3 is CASSRTGYGYTF. In DNA, the CDR3 is TGTGCCAGCAGCCGAACAGGTTATGGCTACACCTTC.

This chain links TRBV29-1 with TRBJ1-1; possible D gene TRBD1, 5 bases. The CDR3 has 12 residues. V lost 3 bases and J 8 bases, leaving 13 bases between the germline ends. In germline, CDR1 is SQVTM, CDR2 ANQGSEA. CDR3 in amino acids: CSVDPGLREAFF. The CDR3 region has the DNA TGCAGCGTTGACCCGGGACTCCGAGAAGCTTTCTTT. Variable domain in full (rest from reference TRBV29-1 and TRBJ1-1): SAVISQKPSRDICQRGTSLTIQCQVDSQVTMMFWYRQQPGQSLTLIATANQGSEATYESGFVIDKFPISRPNLTFSTLTVSNMSPEDSSIYLCSVDPGLREAFFGQGTRLTVV.

V and J are TRBV19 and TRBJ2-7, with 11 bases that match TRBD2. Looked up from germline, CDR1 is LNHDA and CDR2 is SQIVND (reference sequence). J gave up 0 bases and V 3 bases, and 4 bases lay outside the gene matches. The CDR3 is made up of 16 amino acids. CDR3 sequence reads: CASSISGGEFSYEQYF. In DNA form, the CDR3 reads TGTGCCAGTAGTATTAGCGGGGGGGAGTTCTCCTACGAGCAGTACTTC. The entire variable domain, with the rest obtained from reference TRBV19 and TRBJ2-7, is as follows: DGGITQSPKYLFRKEGQNVTLSCEQNLNHDAMYWYRQDPGQGLRLIYYSQIVNDFQKGDIAEGYSVSREKKESFPLTVTSAQKNPTAFYLCASSISGGEFSYEQYFGPGTRLTVT.

CDR3 bases: TGTGCCAGCAGCTCGCAGGGTAGTGAGCAGTACTTC. Protein: CASSSQGSEQYF. This sequence joins TRBV13 and TRBJ2-7; tentatively, D is TRBD1 (5 bases). Trimming stripped 4 bases from V and 7 bases from J, with 11 bases between. The CDR3 loop spans 12 amino acids. Per the germline V gene, CDR1 is PRHDT and CDR2 is FYEKMQ (reference sequence).

This sequence joins TRBV27 and TRBJ1-2; 7 nucleotides match TRBD1. The trim removed 5 bases at V and 4 bases at J, leaving 10 bases unmatched. The germline gives CDR1 MNHEY, CDR2 SMNVEV (reference sequence). This CDR3 contains 15 residues. This CDR3 reads CASSTTGAPGYGYTF. CDR3 in DNA: TGTGCCAGCAGTACCACAGGGGCCCCTGGCTATGGCTACACCTTC.

CDR3 sequence: CASSEDRVAAYNSPLHF. CDR3 DNA sequence: TGTGCCAGCAGTGAGGACAGGGTCGCCGCCTATAATTCACCCCTCCACTTT. V is TRBV6-1 and J is TRBJ1-6; 8 bases agree with TRBD1. Germline lookup yields CDR1 MNHNS and CDR2 SASEGT. The CDR3 has 17 residues. V shed 3 bases and J 2 bases; nucleotides not matched to a gene: 6.

The chain is built from TRBV7-8 and TRBJ2-7, with 15 bases that match TRBD2. The CDR3 is 17 residues long. CDR1 and CDR2 (germline): SGHVS, FQNEAQ. With 1 base clipped from V and 6 bases from J, the junction kept 7 bases outside the gene matches. Written as DNA, the CDR3 is TGTGCCAGCAGCTTAGGGACTAGCGGGAGGGCCGGATGCGAGCAGTACTTC. Translated, it gives CASSLGTSGRAGCEQYF.

The chain employs TRBV28 and TRBJ2-5; 7 bases align to TRBD1. CDR3 length: 15 amino acids. CDR1 MDHEN and CDR2 SYDVKM come from the germline V gene. Losses at the gene ends were 5 bases for V and 3 bases for J; bases not matched to a gene: 9. DNA of the CDR3: TGTGCCAGCAGTCCTGGGGACAGACCCAAAGAGACCCAGTACTTC. Its translation is CASSPGDRPKETQYF.

V and J are TRBV5-1 and TRBJ2-7; D is possibly TRBD1 (6 bases). CDR1 and CDR2 from the germline V gene are SGHRS and YFSETQ. CDR3 size: 13 residues. Between the trimmed V and J ends, which lost 4 bases and 3 bases, there was a span of 11 bases. CDR3 sequence (DNA): TGCGCCAGCAGCACGGACAGATTCTACGAGCAGTACTTC. Protein: CASSTDRFYEQYF.

This clone was detected only once. The chain couples TRBV19 to TRBJ2-1; D is possibly TRBD2 (6 bases). Germline V gene sequence: CDR1 LNHDA, CDR2 SQIVND (reference sequence). CDR3 size: 14 residues. V lost 5 bases and J 7 bases, leaving 15 bases between the germline ends. CDR3: CASSLSGEANEQFF. For the CDR3, the DNA is TGTGCCAGTAGTTTATCGGGAGAAGCGAATGAGCAGTTCTTC.

This clone is a singleton in its sample. The gene calls are TRBV18 and TRBJ2-1, with TRBD2 as a possible D gene (5 bases). Trimming left V 2 bases short and J 3 bases short, with 14 bases between. Germline V gene lookup returns CDR1 KGHSH and CDR2 LQKENI. This CDR3 has 16 amino acids. CDR3 loop: CASSPTAEVNYNEQFF. The CDR3 DNA follows: TGTGCCAGCTCACCAACAGCGGAGGTCAACTACAATGAGCAGTTCTTC. The whole variable domain, filled in from reference TRBV18 and TRBJ2-1, reads NAGVMQNPRHLVRRRGQEARLRCSPMKGHSHVYWYRQLPEEGLKFMVYLQKENIIDESGMPKERFSAEFPKEGPSILRIQQVVRGDSAAYFCASSPTAEVNYNEQFFGPGTRLTVL.

V and J are TRBV2 and TRBJ2-5, with D tentatively TRBD2 (5 bases). This CDR3 contains 15 residues. Germline V gene lookup returns CDR1 SNHLY and CDR2 FYNNEI. The V and J ends lost 6 bases and 2 bases respectively, with 16 bases between them. This CDR3 is CASRGDQIEQETQYF. The CDR3 nucleotides are TGTGCCAGCAGGGGAGACCAGATAGAGCAAGAGACCCAGTACTTC.

This rearrangement joins TRBV29-1 to TRBJ2-7; 8 bases fit TRBD1. V lost 2 bases and J lost 2; bases outside the gene matches: 17. The CDR3 consists of 18 residues. CDR1 and CDR2 from the germline V gene are SQVTM and ANQGSEA. CDR3 bases: TGCAGCGTTGAATTGGACAGGGAGAGTGGGGTAAAACCCTACGAGCAGTACTTC. Protein: CSVELDRESGVKPYEQYF.

The CDR3 nucleotides are TGTGCCAGCAGCGGACTAGCGGGAGTACTGTACTTC. Translating gives CASSGLAGVLYF. This chain joins TRBV6-1 and TRBJ2-7; 13 bases agree with TRBD2. V was clipped by 6 bases and J by 12 bases; unmatched bases: 5. CDR3 length equals 12 residues. Looked up from germline, CDR1 is MNHNS and CDR2 is SASEGT.

V usage is TRBV5-1 and J usage is TRBJ2-7; TRBD1 matches 9 bases. This CDR3 is built from 14 residues. With V trimmed by 5 bases and J by 3 bases, 6 bases remained unmatched. Germline lookup yields CDR1 SGHRS and CDR2 YFSETQ. The CDR3, as DNA: TGCGCCAGCAGGCCCGGACAGGGGTACTACGAGCAGTACTTC. Translation: CASRPGQGYYEQYF.

The genes are TRBV4-2 and TRBJ2-1; 9 bases agree with TRBD2. Germline assignment: CDR1 LGHNA and CDR2 YNFKEQ. There are 18 residues in the CDR3. J gave up 0 bases and V 1 base, and 7 bases lay outside the gene matches. The CDR3 loop is CASSQGDSGRSSYNEQFF. The CDR3 DNA is TGTGCCAGCAGCCAAGGGGACAGCGGGAGGAGCTCCTACAATGAGCAGTTCTTC.

The chain joins TRBV6-6 to TRBJ2-1; 7 nucleotides align to TRBD2. CDR3 length equals 15 residues. V lost 3 bases and J lost 3; bases outside the gene matches: 5. Germline assignment: CDR1 MNHNY and CDR2 SVGAGI (reference sequence). CDR3 protein: CASSYGGGVYNEQFF. Written as DNA, the CDR3 is TGTGCCAGCAGTTATGGTGGGGGGGTCTACAATGAGCAGTTCTTC.

V usage is TRBV29-1 and J usage is TRBJ2-3; 9 nucleotides align to TRBD2. V was clipped by 3 bases and J by 3 bases; unmatched bases: 4. CDR3 length: 14 amino acids. Per germline, CDR1 SQVTM and CDR2 ANQGSEA. The CDR3 spells CSVDALAGTDTQYF. CDR3 DNA sequence: TGCAGCGTTGACGCTCTAGCGGGGACAGATACGCAGTATTTT.

The gene calls are TRBV2 and TRBJ2-1; D uncertain. The germline CDR1 and CDR2 sequences are SNHLY and FYNNEI. This CDR3 spans 14 amino acids. Trimming took off 6 bases at V and 7 bases at J, with 16 bases between the two ends. CDR3: CASSINEVRNEQFF. CDR3 sequence (DNA): TGTGCCAGCAGCATTAACGAAGTCCGGAATGAGCAGTTCTTC.

This clone has only one observation. This chain joins TRBV19 and TRBJ2-1; 8 bases fit TRBD1. The germline V gene encodes CDR1 LNHDA and CDR2 SQIVND (reference sequence). The CDR3 length is 13 residues. Trimming removed 9 bases from V and 1 base from J; junction bases left unmatched: 2. For the CDR3, the DNA is TGTGCCAGCAGGACAGGGTCCTACAATGAGCAGTTCTTC. Translating gives CASRTGSYNEQFF.

The chain joins TRBV7-6 to TRBJ2-1, with 7 bases fitting TRBD2. CDR3 length equals 14 residues. CDR1 and CDR2 (germline): SGHVS, FNYEAQ. The V gene end was trimmed by 5 bases and the J gene end by 6 bases; junction bases not matched to a gene: 7. The CDR3 DNA is TGTGCCAGCAGCCCTGGACTAGTCCGCAATGAGCAGTTCTTC. As protein: CASSPGLVRNEQFF. The full variable domain, its missing parts supplied by reference TRBV7-6 and TRBJ2-1, is GAGVSQSPRYKVTKRGQDVALRCDPISGHVSLYWYRQALGQGPEFLTYFNYEAQQDKSGLPNDRFSAERPEGSISTLTIQRTEQRDSAMYRCASSPGLVRNEQFFGPGTRLTVL.

The V and J genes are TRBV11-2 and TRBJ1-4, with 8 positions matching TRBD1. Germline V CDR1 and CDR2: SGHAT, FQNNGV. Unmatched junction bases numbered 12, after V lost 0 bases and J lost 12 bases. CDR3 length equals 16 residues. CDR3 bases: TGTGCCAGCAGCTTAGAGGACAGGGTGCTCCGCCGGGAACTGTTTTTT. Protein: CASSLEDRVLRRELFF.

The chain carries TRBV5-8 and TRBJ2-1; a weak D match, TRBD1 (6 bases). This CDR3 has 17 residues. With 0 bases removed from V and 4 bases from J, the gap between germline ends came to 17 bases. Germline CDR1 is SGHTS and CDR2 is YDEGEE. The CDR3 loop reads CASSLEGGGGGYNEQFF. CDR3 nucleotide sequence: TGTGCCAGCAGCTTGGAGGGTGGTGGGGGCGGATACAATGAGCAGTTCTTC.